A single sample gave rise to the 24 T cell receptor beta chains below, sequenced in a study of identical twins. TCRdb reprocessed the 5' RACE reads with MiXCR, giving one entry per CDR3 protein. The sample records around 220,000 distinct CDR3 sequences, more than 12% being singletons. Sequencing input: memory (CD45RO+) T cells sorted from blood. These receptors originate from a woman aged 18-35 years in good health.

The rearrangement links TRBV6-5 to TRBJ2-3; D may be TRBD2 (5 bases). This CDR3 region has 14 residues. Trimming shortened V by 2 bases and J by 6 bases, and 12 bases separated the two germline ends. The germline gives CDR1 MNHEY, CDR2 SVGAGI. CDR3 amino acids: CASSYARTGDTQYF. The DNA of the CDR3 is TGTGCCAGCAGTTACGCCCGGACTGGGGATACGCAGTATTTT.

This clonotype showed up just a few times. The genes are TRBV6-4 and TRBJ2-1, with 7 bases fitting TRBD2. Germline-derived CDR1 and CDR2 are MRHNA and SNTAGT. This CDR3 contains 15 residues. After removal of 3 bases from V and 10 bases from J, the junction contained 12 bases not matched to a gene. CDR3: CASSETGGQAAEQFF. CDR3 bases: TGTGCCAGCAGTGAAACGGGAGGCCAAGCTGCGGAGCAGTTCTTC.

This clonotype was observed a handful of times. Here the CDR3 reads CSASLEPNEQFF. In nucleotides, the CDR3 is TGCAGTGCTAGTCTCGAACCCAATGAGCAGTTCTTC. The chain links TRBV20-1 to TRBJ2-1; D uncertain. Between the trimmed V and J ends, which lost 3 bases and 6 bases, there was a span of 9 bases. Looked up from germline, CDR1 is DFQATT and CDR2 is SNEGSKA (reference sequence). This CDR3 has 12 amino acids.

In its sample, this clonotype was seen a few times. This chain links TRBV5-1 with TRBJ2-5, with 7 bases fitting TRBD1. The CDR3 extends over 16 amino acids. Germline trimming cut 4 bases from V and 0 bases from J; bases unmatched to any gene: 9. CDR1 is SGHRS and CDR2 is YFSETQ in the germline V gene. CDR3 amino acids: CASSATGALYQETQYF. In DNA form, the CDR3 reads TGCGCCAGCAGCGCTACAGGGGCGCTCTACCAAGAGACCCAGTACTTC.

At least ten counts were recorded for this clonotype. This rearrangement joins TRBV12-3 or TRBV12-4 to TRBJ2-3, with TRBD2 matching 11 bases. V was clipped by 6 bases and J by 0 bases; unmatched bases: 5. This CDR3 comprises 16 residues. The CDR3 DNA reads TGTGCCAGCAGCAAGACTAGCGGGATTAGCACAGATACGCAGTATTTT. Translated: CASSKTSGISTDTQYF.

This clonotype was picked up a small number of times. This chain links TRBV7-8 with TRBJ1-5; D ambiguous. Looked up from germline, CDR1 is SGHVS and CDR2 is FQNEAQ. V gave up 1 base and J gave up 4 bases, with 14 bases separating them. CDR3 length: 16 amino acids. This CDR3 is CASSLERKPQNQPQHF. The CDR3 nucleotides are TGTGCCAGCAGCTTAGAACGCAAACCCCAGAATCAGCCCCAGCATTTT. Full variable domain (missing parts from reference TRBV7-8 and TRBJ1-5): GAGVSQSPRYKVAKRGQDVALRCDPISGHVSLFWYQQALGQGPEFLTYFQNEAQLDKSGLPSDRFFAERPEGSVSTLKIQRTQQEDSAVYLCASSLERKPQNQPQHFGDGTRLSIL.

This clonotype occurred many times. As DNA, the CDR3 is TGTGCCAGCAGCTTAACTTTCGGGACTAGCGGGACCCTTCAAGAGACCCAGTACTTC. Translation: CASSLTFGTSGTLQETQYF. This rearrangement joins TRBV11-2 to TRBJ2-5; 13 nucleotides match TRBD2. The germline CDR1 and CDR2 sequences are SGHAT and FQNNGV. The CDR3 is 19 amino acids. The ends lost 2 bases at V and 2 bases at J; junction bases unmatched: 11.

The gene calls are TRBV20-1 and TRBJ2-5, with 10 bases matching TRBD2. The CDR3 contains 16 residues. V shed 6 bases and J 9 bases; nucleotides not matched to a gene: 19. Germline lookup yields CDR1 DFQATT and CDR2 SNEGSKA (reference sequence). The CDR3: CSAAYWGSGRAGAQYF. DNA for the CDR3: TGCAGTGCGGCATATTGGGGGAGCGGGAGGGCCGGGGCCCAGTACTTC.

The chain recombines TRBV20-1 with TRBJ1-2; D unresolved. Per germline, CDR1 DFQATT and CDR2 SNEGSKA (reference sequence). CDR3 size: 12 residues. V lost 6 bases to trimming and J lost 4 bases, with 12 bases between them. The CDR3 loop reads CSASPDLYGYTF. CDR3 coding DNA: TGCAGTGCCAGCCCGGACCTCTATGGCTACACCTTC.

The CDR3 nucleotides read TGTGCCAGCAGCCCACAGGGGGCTTGGGAGACCCAGTACTTC. Protein product: CASSPQGAWETQYF. The gene calls are TRBV5-5 and TRBJ2-5; 9 bases are a match to TRBD1. Per germline, CDR1 SGHKS and CDR2 YYEKEE (reference sequence). The CDR3 is 14 amino acids. V dropped 4 bases and J dropped 5; count of bases not matched to a gene: 6.

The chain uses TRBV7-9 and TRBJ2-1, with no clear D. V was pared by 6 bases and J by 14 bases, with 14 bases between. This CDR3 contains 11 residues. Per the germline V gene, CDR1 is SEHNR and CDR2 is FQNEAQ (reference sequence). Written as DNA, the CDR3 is TGTGCCAGCAGGGACCCGGGTCCCGAGTTCTTC. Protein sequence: CASRDPGPEFF.

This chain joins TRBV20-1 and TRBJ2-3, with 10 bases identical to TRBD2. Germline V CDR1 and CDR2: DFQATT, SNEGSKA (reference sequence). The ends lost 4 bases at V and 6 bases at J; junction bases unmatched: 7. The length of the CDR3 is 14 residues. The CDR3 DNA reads TGCAGTGCTACACTAGCGGGACCGTTGGATACGCAGTATTTT. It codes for CSATLAGPLDTQYF.

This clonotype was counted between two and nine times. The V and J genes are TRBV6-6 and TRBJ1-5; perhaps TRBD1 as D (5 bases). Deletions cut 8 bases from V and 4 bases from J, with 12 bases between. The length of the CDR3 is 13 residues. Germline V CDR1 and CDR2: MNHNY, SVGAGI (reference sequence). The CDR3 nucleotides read TGTGCCAGCCTTACGGGGCTAAATCAGCCCCAGCATTTT. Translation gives CASLTGLNQPQHF.

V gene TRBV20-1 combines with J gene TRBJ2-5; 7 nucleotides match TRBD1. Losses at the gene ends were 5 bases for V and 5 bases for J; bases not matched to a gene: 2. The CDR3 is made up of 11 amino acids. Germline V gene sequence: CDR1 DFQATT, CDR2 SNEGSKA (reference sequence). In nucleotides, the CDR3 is TGCAGTGCTTACAGGGGTGAGACCCAGTACTTC. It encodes CSAYRGETQYF.

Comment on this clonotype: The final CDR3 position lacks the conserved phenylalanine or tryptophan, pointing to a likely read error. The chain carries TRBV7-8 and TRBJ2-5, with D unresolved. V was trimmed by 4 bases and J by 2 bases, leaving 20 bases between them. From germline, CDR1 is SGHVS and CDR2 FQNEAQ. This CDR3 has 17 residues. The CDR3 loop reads CASSSKSDEIGQETQYL. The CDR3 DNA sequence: TGTGCCAGCAGCTCGAAGTCCGACGAGATTGGGCAAGAGACCCAGTACCTC.

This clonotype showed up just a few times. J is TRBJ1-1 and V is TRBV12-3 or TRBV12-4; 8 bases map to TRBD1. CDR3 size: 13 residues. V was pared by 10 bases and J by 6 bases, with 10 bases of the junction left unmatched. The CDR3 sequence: CATQTGVRAEAFF. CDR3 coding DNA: TGTGCCACCCAGACAGGGGTTAGGGCTGAAGCTTTCTTT.

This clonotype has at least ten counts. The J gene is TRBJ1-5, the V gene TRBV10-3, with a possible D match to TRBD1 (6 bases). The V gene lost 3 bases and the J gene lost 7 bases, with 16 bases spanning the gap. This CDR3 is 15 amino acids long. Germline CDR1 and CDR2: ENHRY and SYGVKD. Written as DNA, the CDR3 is TGTGCCATCAGTGACACGGGCAGGGGAGTACAGCCCCAGCATTTT. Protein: CAISDTGRGVQPQHF.

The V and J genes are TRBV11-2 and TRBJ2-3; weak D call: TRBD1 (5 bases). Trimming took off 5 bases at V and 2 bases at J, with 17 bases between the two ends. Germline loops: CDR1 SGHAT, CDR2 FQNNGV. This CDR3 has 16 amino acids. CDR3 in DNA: TGTGCCAGCAGCCCCGCCGACAGAATTCTCACAGATACGCAGTATTTT. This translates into CASSPADRILTDTQYF.

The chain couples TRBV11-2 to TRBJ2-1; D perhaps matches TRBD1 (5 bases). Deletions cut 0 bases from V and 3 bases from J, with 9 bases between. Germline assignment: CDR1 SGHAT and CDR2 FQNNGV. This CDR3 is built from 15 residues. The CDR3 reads CASSLELGLYNEQFF. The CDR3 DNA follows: TGTGCCAGCAGCTTAGAGTTGGGGCTCTACAATGAGCAGTTCTTC.

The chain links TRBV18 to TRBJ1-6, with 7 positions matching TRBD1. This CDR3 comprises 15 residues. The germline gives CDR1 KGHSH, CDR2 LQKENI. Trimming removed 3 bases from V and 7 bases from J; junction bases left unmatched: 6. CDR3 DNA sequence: TGTGCCAGCTCACCGTCCGACAGGGCGAATTCACCCCTCCACTTT. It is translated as CASSPSDRANSPLHF.

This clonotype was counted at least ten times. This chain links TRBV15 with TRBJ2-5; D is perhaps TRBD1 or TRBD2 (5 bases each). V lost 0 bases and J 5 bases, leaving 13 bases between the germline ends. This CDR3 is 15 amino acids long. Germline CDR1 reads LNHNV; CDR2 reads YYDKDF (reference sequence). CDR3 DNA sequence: TGTGCCACCAGCAGAGATATGGGTTGGGACGAGACCCAGTACTTC. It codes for CATSRDMGWDETQYF.

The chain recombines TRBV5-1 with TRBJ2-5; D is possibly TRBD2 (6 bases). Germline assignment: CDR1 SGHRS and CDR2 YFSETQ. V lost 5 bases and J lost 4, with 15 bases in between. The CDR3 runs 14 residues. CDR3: CASSPTSSGETQYF. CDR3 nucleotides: TGCGCCAGCAGTCCGACTAGTTCTGGAGAGACCCAGTACTTC.

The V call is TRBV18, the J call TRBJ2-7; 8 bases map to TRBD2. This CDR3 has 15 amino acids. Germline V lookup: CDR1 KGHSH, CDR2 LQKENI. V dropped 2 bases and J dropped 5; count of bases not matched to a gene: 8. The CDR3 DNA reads TGTGCCAGCTCACCAACGGTAGCGGGGTTGCACGAGCAGTACTTC. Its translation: CASSPTVAGLHEQYF. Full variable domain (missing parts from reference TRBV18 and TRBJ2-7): NAGVMQNPRHLVRRRGQEARLRCSPMKGHSHVYWYRQLPEEGLKFMVYLQKENIIDESGMPKERFSAEFPKEGPSILRIQQVVRGDSAAYFCASSPTVAGLHEQYFGPGTRLTVT.

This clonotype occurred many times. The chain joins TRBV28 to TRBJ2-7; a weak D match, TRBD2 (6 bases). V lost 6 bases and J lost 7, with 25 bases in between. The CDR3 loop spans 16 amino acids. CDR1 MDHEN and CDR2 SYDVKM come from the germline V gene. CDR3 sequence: CASSPPGTGVRKEQYF. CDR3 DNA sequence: TGTGCCAGCAGCCCCCCCGGGACGGGGGTACGTAAGGAGCAGTACTTC.